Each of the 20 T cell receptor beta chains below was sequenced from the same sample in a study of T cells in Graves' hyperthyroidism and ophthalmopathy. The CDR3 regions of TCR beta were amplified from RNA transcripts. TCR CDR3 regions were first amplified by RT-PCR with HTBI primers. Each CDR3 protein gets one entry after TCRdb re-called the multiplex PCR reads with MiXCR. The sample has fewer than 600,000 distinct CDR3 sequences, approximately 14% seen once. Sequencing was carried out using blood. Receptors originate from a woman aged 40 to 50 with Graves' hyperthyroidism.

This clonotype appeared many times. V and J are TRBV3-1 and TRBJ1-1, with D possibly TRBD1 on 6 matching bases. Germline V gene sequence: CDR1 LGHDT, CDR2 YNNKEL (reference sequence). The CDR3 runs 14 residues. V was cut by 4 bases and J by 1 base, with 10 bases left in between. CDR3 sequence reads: CASSRTGPNTEAFF. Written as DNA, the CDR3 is TGTGCCAGCAGCCGCACAGGGCCGAACACTGAAGCTTTCTTT. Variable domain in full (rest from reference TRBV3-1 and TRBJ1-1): DTAVSQTPKYLVTQMGNDKSIKCEQNLGHDTMYWYKQDSKKFLKIMFSYNNKELIINETVPNRFSPKSPDKAHLNLHINSLELGDSAVYFCASSRTGPNTEAFFGQGTRLTVV.

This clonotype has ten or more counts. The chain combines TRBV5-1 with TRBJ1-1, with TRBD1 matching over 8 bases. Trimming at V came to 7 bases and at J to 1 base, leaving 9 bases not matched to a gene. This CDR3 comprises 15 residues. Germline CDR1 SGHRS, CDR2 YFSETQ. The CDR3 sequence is CASSQGAPGNTEAFF. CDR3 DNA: TGCGCCAGCTCGCAGGGGGCGCCAGGGAACACTGAAGCTTTCTTT. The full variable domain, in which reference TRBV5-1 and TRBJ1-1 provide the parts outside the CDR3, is KAGVTQTPRYLIKTRGQQVTLSCSPISGHRSVSWYQQTPGQGLQFLFEYFSETQRNKGNFPGRFSGRQFSNSRSEMNVSTLELGDSALYLCASSQGAPGNTEAFFGQGTRLTVV.

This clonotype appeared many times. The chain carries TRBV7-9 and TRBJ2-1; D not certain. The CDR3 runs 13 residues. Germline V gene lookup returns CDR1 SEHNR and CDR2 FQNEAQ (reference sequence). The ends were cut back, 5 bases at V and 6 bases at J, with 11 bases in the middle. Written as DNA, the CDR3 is TGTGCCAGCAGCCCCGCGGCCCGCAATGAGCAGTTCTTC. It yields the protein CASSPAARNEQFF.

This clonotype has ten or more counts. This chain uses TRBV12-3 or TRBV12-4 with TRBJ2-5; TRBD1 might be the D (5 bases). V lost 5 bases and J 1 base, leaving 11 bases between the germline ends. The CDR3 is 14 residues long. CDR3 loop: CASSPGHLQETQYF. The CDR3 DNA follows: TGTGCCAGCAGTCCTGGACATCTCCAAGAGACCCAGTACTTC.

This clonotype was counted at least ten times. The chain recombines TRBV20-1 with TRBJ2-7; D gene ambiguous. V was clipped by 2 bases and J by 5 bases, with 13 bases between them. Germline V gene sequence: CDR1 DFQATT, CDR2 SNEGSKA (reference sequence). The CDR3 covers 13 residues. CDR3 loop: CSARMSSIHEQYF. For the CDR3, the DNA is TGCAGTGCTAGAATGAGTTCCATCCACGAGCAGTACTTC.

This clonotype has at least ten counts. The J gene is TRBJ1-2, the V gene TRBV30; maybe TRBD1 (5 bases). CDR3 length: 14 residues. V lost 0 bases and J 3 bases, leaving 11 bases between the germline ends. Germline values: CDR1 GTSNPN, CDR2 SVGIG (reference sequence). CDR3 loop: CAWSVHGAHYGYTF. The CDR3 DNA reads TGTGCCTGGAGTGTACACGGGGCACACTATGGCTACACCTTC.

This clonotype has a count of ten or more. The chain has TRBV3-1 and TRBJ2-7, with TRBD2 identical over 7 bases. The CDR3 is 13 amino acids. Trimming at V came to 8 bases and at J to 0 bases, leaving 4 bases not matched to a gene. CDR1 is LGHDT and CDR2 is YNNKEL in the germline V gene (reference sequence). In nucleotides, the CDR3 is TGTGCCAGCGGGGGGGGTTCCTCCTACGAGCAGTACTTC. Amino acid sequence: CASGGGSSYEQYF.

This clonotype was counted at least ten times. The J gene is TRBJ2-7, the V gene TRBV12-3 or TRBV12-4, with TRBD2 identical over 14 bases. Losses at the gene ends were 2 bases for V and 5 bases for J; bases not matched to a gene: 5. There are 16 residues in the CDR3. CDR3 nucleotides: TGTGCCAGCAGTTTACCGACTAGCGGGAGGGTACACGAGCAGTACTTC. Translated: CASSLPTSGRVHEQYF.

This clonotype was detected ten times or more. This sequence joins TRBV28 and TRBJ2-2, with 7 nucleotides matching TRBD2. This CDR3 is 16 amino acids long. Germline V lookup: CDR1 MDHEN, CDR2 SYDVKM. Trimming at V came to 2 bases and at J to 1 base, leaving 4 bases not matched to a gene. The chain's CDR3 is CASSLRLAVNTGELFF. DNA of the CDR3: TGTGCCAGCAGTTTAAGGCTAGCGGTGAACACCGGGGAGCTGTTTTTT.

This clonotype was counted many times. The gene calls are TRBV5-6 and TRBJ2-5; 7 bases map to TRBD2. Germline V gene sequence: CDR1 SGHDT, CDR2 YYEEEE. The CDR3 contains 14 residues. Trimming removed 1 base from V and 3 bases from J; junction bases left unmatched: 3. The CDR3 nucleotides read TGTGCCAGCAGCTTGACCCTAGCGGAAGAGACCCAGTACTTC. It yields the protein CASSLTLAEETQYF.

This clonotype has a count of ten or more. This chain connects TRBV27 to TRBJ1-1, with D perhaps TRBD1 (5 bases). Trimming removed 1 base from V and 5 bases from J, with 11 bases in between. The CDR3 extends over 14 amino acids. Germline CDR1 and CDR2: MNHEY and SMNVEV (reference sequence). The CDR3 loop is CASSLFGGRTEAFF. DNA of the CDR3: TGTGCCAGCAGTTTATTCGGGGGGAGAACTGAAGCTTTCTTT.

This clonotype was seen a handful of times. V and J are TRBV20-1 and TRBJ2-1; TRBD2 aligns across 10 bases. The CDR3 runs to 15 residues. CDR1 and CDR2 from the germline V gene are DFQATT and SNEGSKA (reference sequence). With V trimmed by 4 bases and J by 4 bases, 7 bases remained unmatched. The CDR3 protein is CSATTLAGAYNEQFF. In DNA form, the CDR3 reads TGCAGTGCTACCACGCTAGCGGGAGCTTACAATGAGCAGTTCTTC.

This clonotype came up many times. For the CDR3, the DNA is TGCGCCAGCAGCCCGACAGGGGACGAGCAGTACTTC. It encodes CASSPTGDEQYF. The chain is built from TRBV5-1 and TRBJ2-7; 8 bases line up with TRBD1. The CDR3 consists of 12 residues. CDR1 and CDR2 from the germline V gene are SGHRS and YFSETQ. The V and J ends lost 4 bases and 5 bases, in that order; junction bases with no gene match: 2.

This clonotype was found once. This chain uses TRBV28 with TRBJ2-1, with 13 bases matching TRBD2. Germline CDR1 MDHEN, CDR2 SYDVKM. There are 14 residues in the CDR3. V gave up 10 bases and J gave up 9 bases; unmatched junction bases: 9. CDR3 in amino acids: CATTTSGRAGEQFF. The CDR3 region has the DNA TGTGCCACCACTACTAGCGGGAGGGCCGGTGAGCAGTTCTTC.

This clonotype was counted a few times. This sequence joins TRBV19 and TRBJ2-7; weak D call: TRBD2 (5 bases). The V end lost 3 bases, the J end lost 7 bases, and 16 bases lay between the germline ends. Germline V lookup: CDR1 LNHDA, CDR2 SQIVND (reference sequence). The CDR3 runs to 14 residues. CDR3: CASSITGSLGEQYF. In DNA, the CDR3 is TGTGCCAGTAGTATTACGGGATCTCTCGGAGAGCAGTACTTC.

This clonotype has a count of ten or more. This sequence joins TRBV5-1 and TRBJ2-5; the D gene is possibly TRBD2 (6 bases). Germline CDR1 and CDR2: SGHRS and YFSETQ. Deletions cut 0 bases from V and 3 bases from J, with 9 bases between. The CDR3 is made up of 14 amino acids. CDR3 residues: CASSLEASEETQYF. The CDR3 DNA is TGCGCCAGCAGCTTGGAGGCTAGCGAAGAGACCCAGTACTTC.

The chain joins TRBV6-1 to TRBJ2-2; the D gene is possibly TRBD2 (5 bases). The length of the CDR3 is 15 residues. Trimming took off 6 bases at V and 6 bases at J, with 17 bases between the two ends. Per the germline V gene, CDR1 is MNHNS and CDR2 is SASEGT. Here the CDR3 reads CASSPWEFHPGELFF. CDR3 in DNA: TGTGCCAGCAGCCCCTGGGAGTTCCACCCCGGGGAGCTGTTTTTT.

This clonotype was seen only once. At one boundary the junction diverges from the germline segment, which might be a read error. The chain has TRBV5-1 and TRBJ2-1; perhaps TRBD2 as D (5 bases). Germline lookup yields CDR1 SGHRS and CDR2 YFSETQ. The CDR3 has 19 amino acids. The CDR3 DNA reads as TGCGCCAGCAGCTTGGTAGGACTGGAAATATTTAGCTCCTACGATGAGCAGTTCTTC. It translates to CASSLVGLEIFSSYDEQFF. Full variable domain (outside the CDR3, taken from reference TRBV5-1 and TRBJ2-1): KAGVTQTPRYLIKTRGQQVTLSCSPISGHRSVSWYQQTPGQGLQFLFEYFSETQRNKGNFPGRFSGRQFSNSRSEMNVSTLELGDSALYLCASSLVGLEIFSSYDEQFFGPGTRLTVL.

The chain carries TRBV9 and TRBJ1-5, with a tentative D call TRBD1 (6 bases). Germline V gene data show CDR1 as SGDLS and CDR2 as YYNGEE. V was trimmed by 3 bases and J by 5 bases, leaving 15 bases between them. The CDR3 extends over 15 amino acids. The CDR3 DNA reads TGTGCCAGCAGCGCTACTCCTAGGGGGGATCAGCCCCAGCATTTT. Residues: CASSATPRGDQPQHF.

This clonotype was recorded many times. As DNA, the CDR3 is TGTGCCAGCAGCTATGGACTTTCCTACGAGCAGTACTTC. Amino acids: CASSYGLSYEQYF. This chain joins TRBV7-9 and TRBJ2-7, with D possibly being TRBD2 (5 bases). The CDR3 loop spans 13 amino acids. Trimming took off 4 bases at V and 1 base at J, with 8 bases between the two ends. In germline, CDR1 is SEHNR, CDR2 FQNEAQ (reference sequence).